Listed here are 10 T cell receptor beta chains from one sample, sequenced in a study of control samples from healthy donors and cancer patients (dated by TCRdb to the early 2020s). The library came from the immunoSEQ multiplex PCR assay. This is the immuneACCESS table as TCRdb keeps it, with only in-frame sequences that have V and J called. A part of the clones is gone; compared with another copy, unresolved V genes explain less than half, and the rest is unexplained. This sample has about 160,000 clones in its table, and around 96% of those were observed once. Of the sample, approximately 8% is held by the ten largest clones. The sequenced sample was blood. The source of these receptors is a woman between 40 and 55 years old in good health.

The V call is TRBV14, the J call TRBJ1-6, with D unresolved. V was pared by 2 bases and J by 10 bases, with 12 bases between. Germline-derived CDR1 and CDR2 are SGHDN and FVKESK. The CDR3 is made up of 14 amino acids. CDR3 sequence (DNA): TGTGCCAGCAGCCAATCCTACCGTCAATCACCCCTCCACTTT. Translation gives CASSQSYRQSPLHF.

The CDR3 coding sequence is TGTGCCAGCAGCCGAGGGGTGTGGCCCTTCTATGGCTACACCTTC. Its translation is CASSRGVWPFYGYTF. This sequence joins TRBV7-9 and TRBJ1-2; tentatively, D is TRBD1 (5 bases). Germline CDR1 reads SEHNR; CDR2 reads FQNEAQ (reference sequence). Trimming stripped 5 bases from V and 4 bases from J, with 17 bases between. This CDR3 is 15 amino acids long.

The CDR3 reads CASRTGTNYGYTF. DNA of the CDR3: TGTGCCAGCCGGACAGGGACCAACTATGGCTACACCTTC. The chain has TRBV9 and TRBJ1-2, with 8 bases identical to TRBD1. The V gene end was trimmed by 7 bases and the J gene end by 2 bases; junction bases not matched to a gene: 4. The CDR3 length is 13 residues. Germline CDR1 reads SGDLS; CDR2 reads YYNGEE.

The gene calls are TRBV27 and TRBJ1-4, with a weak D call TRBD1 (5 bases). CDR3 size: 14 residues. V gave up 6 bases and J gave up 8 bases, with 16 bases separating them. From germline, CDR1 is MNHEY and CDR2 SMNVEV (reference sequence). The CDR3 DNA follows: TGTGCCAGCAGATCTCTCAGGGCGGGAGAAAAACTGTTTTTT. This translates into CASRSLRAGEKLFF.

The rearrangement uses TRBV4-3 and TRBJ1-2; D is unresolved. Trimming pared 0 bases from V and 7 bases from J, leaving 9 bases between. The CDR3 spans 13 residues. Per the germline V gene, CDR1 is LGHNA and CDR2 is YSLEER. CDR3 nucleotides: TGCGCCAGCAGCCAAGAGCCCCGCACTGGCTACACCTTC. Translation: CASSQEPRTGYTF.

The chain recombines TRBV3-1 (or the pseudogene TRBV3-2) with TRBJ1-6; TRBD1 agrees at 12 bases. This CDR3 is 16 amino acids long. Germline V gene lookup returns CDR1 LGHDT and CDR2 YNNKEL (reference sequence). V gave up 1 base and J gave up 10 bases; unmatched junction bases: 5. The CDR3 coding sequence is TGTGCCAGCAGCCAAGGGGACAGGGGGCGACGATCACCCCTCCACTTT. Amino acids: CASSQGDRGRRSPLHF.

The genes are TRBV3-1 (or the pseudogene TRBV3-2) and TRBJ1-1; D perhaps matches TRBD1 (5 bases). Trimming left V 5 bases short and J 6 bases short, with 13 bases between. Germline CDR1 is LGHDT and CDR2 is YNNKEL (reference sequence). The CDR3 sequence is 13 residues long. The CDR3 protein is CASSMTDYSEAFF. CDR3 coding DNA: TGTGCCAGCAGCATGACAGACTATTCTGAAGCTTTCTTT.

The CDR3 protein is CASSPNHLDARYYGYTF. The CDR3, as DNA: TGCGCCAGCAGCCCAAACCACCTGGATGCCAGATACTATGGCTACACCTTC. V is TRBV4-1 and J is TRBJ1-2; D gene unclear. Germline V gene sequence: CDR1 MGHRA, CDR2 YSYEKL. The V and J ends lost 4 bases and 3 bases respectively, with 21 bases between them. The CDR3 runs to 17 residues.

The rearrangement uses TRBV29-1 and TRBJ1-5; D gene ambiguous. The V end was cut by 0 bases, the J end by 0 bases, with 3 bases between. CDR3 length equals 13 residues. The germline V gene has CDR1 SQVTM and CDR2 ANQGSEA. The CDR3, as DNA: TGCAGCGTTGAAGAAAATAGCAATCAGCCCCAGCATTTT. Amino acid sequence: CSVEENSNQPQHF.

The chain employs TRBV4-3 and TRBJ2-4; 8 nucleotides align to TRBD1. This CDR3 region has 15 residues. Unmatched junction bases numbered 8, after V lost 3 bases and J lost 7 bases. CDR1 LGHNA and CDR2 YSLEER come from the germline V gene. CDR3 loop: CASSHGQGTGNIQYF. The CDR3 DNA reads as TGCGCCAGCAGCCATGGACAGGGAACGGGGAACATTCAGTACTTC.